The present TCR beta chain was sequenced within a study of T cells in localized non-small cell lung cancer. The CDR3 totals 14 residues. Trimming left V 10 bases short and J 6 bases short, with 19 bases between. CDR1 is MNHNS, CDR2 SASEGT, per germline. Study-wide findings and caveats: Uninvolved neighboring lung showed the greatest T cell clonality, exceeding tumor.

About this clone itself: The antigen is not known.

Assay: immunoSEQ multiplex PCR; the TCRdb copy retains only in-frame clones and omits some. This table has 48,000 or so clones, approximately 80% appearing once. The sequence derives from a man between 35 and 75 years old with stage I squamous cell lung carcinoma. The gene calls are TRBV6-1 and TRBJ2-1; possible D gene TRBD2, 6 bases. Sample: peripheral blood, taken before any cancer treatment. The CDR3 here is CATSRDWGPNEQFF. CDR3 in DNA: TGTGCCACTTCCCGGGACTGGGGTCCCAATGAGCAGTTCTTC.